The 3 T cell receptor beta chains below come from one sample, sequenced in a study of blood T cell repertoires in COVID-19. Sequencing was performed with immunoSEQ multiplex PCR; in TCRdb, only in-frame clones are kept and a portion is missing. The table lists roughly 92,000 clones, more than 75% of them singletons. Sequencing used peripheral blood. The origin of the receptors is a woman over 75 with acute or convalescent COVID-19.

This chain connects TRBV9 to TRBJ2-3; 7 positions agree with TRBD2. Per the germline V gene, CDR1 is SGDLS and CDR2 is YYNGEE. The CDR3 loop spans 14 amino acids. Germline trimming cut 3 bases from V and 2 bases from J; bases unmatched to any gene: 3. CDR3 in amino acids: CASSDSGPTDTQYF. As DNA, the CDR3 is TGTGCCAGCAGCGATAGCGGGCCCACAGATACGCAGTATTTT.

This clone was seen only a few times. This chain's CDR3 is CASSLGLGGDTQYF. The DNA of the CDR3 is TGTGCCAGCAGCTTGGGACTGGGAGGGGATACGCAGTATTTT. The chain couples TRBV7-3 to TRBJ2-3; 7 nucleotides line up with TRBD2. The CDR3 has 14 amino acids. CDR1 SGHTA and CDR2 FQGTGA come from the germline V gene. J was trimmed by 6 bases and V by 3 bases; bases with no gene match: 6.

In its sample, this clone was seen a few times. The J gene is TRBJ1-2, the V gene TRBV19; TRBD1 might be the D (5 bases). From germline, CDR1 is LNHDA and CDR2 SQIVND (reference sequence). V lost 6 bases to trimming and J lost 5 bases, with 22 bases between them. This CDR3 is built from 16 residues. CDR3 coding DNA: TGTGCCAGTAGATCCGGCGGGACGACAAAACAGTATGGCTACACCTTC. Protein product: CASRSGGTTKQYGYTF.